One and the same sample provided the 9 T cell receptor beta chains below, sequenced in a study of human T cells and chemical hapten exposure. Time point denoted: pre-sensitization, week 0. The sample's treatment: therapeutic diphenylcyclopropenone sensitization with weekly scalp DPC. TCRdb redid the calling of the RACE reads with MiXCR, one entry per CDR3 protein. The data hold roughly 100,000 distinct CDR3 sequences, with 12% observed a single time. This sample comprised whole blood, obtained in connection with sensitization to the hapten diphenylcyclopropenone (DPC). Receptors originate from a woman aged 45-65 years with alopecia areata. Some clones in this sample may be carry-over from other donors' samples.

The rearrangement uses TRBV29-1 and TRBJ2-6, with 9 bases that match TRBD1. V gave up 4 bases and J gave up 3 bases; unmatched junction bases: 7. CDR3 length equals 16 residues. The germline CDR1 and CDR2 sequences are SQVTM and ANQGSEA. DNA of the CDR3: TGCAGCGTTGGGGGACAGGGCGGAGGTGGGGCCAACGTCCTGACTTTC. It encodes CSVGGQGGGGANVLTF.

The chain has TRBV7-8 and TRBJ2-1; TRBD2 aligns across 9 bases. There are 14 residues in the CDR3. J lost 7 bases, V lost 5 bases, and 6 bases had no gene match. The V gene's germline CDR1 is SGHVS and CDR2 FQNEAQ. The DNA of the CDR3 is TGTGCCAGCAGCCCCGCGGGGGGGCGAAATGAGCAGTTCTTC. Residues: CASSPAGGRNEQFF.

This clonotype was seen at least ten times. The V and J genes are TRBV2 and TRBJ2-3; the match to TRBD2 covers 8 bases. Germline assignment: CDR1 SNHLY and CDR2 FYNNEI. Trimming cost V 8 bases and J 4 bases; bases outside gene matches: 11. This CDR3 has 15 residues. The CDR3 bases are TGTGCCAGCGCCTTGACTAGCGCCTTCCCAGATACGCAGTATTTT. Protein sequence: CASALTSAFPDTQYF.

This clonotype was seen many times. The CDR3 sequence: CASSYSSPGLNYGYTF. In DNA form, the CDR3 reads TGTGCCAGCAGTTACTCCTCCCCCGGACTTAACTATGGCTACACCTTC. This chain uses TRBV6-5 with TRBJ1-2; D unclear. The CDR3 length is 16 residues. CDR1 and CDR2 from the germline V gene are MNHEY and SVGAGI. Trimming left V 0 bases short and J 1 base short, with 12 bases between.

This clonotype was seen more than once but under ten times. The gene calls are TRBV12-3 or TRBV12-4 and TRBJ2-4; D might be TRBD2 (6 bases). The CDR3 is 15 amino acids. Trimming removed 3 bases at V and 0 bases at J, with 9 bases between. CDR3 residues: CASSFSGGAKNIQYF. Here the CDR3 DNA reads TGTGCCAGCAGTTTCTCCGGGGGAGCCAAAAACATTCAGTACTTC.

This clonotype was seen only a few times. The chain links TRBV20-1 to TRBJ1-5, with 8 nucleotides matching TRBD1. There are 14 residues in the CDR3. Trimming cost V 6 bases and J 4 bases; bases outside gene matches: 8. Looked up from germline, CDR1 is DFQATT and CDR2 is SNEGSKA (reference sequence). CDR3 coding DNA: TGCAGTGCCCGAAACAGGGGGAGTAATCAGCCCCAGCATTTT. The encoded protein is CSARNRGSNQPQHF.

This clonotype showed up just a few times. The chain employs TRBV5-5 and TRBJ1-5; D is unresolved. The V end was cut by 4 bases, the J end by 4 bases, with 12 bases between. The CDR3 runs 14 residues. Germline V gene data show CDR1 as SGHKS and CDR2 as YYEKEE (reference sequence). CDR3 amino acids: CASSLKSANQPQHF. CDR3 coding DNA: TGTGCCAGCAGCCTCAAGTCGGCAAATCAGCCCCAGCATTTT.

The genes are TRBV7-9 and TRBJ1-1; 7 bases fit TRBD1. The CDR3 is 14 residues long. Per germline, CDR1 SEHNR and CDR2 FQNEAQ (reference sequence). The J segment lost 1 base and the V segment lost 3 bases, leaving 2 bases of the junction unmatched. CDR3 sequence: CASSLTGRNTEAFF. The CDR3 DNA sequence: TGTGCCAGCAGCTTGACAGGGAGGAACACTGAAGCTTTCTTT.

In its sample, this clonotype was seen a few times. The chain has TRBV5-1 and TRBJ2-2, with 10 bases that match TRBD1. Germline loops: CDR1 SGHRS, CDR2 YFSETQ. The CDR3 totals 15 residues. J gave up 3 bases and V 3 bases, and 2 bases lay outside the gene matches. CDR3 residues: CASSWGQGYTGELFF. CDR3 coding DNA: TGCGCCAGCAGCTGGGGACAGGGGTACACCGGGGAGCTGTTTTTT.